This T cell receptor (beta chain) was captured in a study of shared clonotypes between healthy human individuals. Sequenced by immunoSEQ multiplex PCR; TCRdb stores in-frame clones only, minus some. The sample shows around 430,000 clones, about 85% of them seen only once. Germline loops: CDR1 MGHRA, CDR2 YSYEKL. Trimming shortened V by 2 bases and J by 1 base, and 9 bases separated the two germline ends. This CDR3 contains 14 residues. The V and J genes are TRBV4-1 and TRBJ2-7; possibly TRBD1 for D (6 bases). The receptor was derived from a woman aged 40 to 55 in good health. Some clones in this sample may be carry-over from other donors' samples. Sequencing was done on a sample of PBMCs. CDR3 bases: TGCGCCAGCAGCCAACTACAGGGTTCCTACGAGCAGTACTTC. It specifies CASSQLQGSYEQYF.